This entry concerns a single T cell receptor (beta chain). V shed 1 base, J shed 5 bases, and the junction held 6 bases outside the gene matches. Germline V lookup: CDR1 MDHEN, CDR2 SYDVKM. This CDR3 has 17 residues. The data derive from a study of cytomegalovirus exposure and HLA in healthy donors. It was with 60 Vbeta and 13 Jbeta primers that the PCR ran. Measured with immunoSEQ multiplex PCR; TCRdb has only the in-frame clones, and not every one. The data contain more than 85,000 clones, about 79% of them seen just once; the ten biggest clones take up roughly 4%. The rearrangement links TRBV28 to TRBJ2-2; 11 bases align to TRBD2. The sequence was obtained from a female donor in good health and CMV-seropositive. Material: PBMCs. The CDR3 nucleotides read TGTGCCAGCAGTTTATACAGACTAGCGGGAATAACCGGGGAGCTGTTTTTT. This gives the protein CASSLYRLAGITGELFF. Using reference TRBV28 and TRBJ2-2 for the parts outside the CDR3, the full variable domain is DVKVTQSSRYLVKRTGEKVFLECVQDMDHENMFWYRQDPGLGLRLIYFSYDVKMKEKGDIPEGYSVSREKKERFSLILESASTNQTSMYLCASSLYRLAGITGELFFGEGSRLTVL.